The sequence of this T cell receptor (beta chain) was determined in a study of cytomegalovirus exposure and HLA in healthy donors. Overall study: Prior work identified 95 million to 120 million unique TCR beta sequences in roughly 180 million T cells. Notes on the study in general: Among CMV-associated TCR beta chains, most appeared HLA-restricted in a later analysis. Earlier analysis found most TCR beta V segments productive about 87% or about 30% of the time. The classifier reportedly diagnosed cytomegalovirus status with high specificity and sensitivity.

The CDR3 sequence is 12 residues long. Trimming removed 0 bases from V and 6 bases from J, with 7 bases in between. Germline V gene sequence: CDR1 SGDLS, CDR2 YYNGEE. This clone was seen more than once but under ten times. The antigen is not known. The PCR used 60 Vbeta and 13 Jbeta primers. Profiling relied on immunoSEQ multiplex PCR, and the TCRdb table lists in-frame clones only, not all of them. The data contain some 100,000 clones, more than 75% of them singletons. This rearrangement joins TRBV9 to TRBJ2-7, with a weak D call TRBD1 (5 bases). The clonotype comes from a woman in her 50s in good health and CMV-seropositive. Sequences were obtained from PBMCs. Written as DNA, the CDR3 is TGTGCCAGCAGCGTAGCTGGGGCCGAGCAGTACTTC. Translated, it gives CASSVAGAEQYF.